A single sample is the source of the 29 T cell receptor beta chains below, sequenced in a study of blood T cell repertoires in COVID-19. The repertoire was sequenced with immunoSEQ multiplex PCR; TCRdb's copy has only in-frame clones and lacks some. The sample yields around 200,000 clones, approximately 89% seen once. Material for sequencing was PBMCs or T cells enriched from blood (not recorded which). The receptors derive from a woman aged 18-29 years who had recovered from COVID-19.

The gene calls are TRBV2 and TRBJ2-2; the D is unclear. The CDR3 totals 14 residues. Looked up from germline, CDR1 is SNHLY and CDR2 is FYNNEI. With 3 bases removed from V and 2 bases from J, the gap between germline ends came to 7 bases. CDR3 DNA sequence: TGTGCCAGCAGTGAGGAGCTTAACACCGGGGAGCTGTTTTTT. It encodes CASSEELNTGELFF.

The CDR3 nucleotides are TGCGCCAGCAGCTCACTAAGATACCCGAGGAACACTGAAGCTTTCTTT. This sequence encodes CASSSLRYPRNTEAFF. The chain links TRBV5-1 to TRBJ1-1; D unresolved. With 3 bases removed from V and 1 base from J, the gap between germline ends came to 16 bases. CDR3 size: 16 residues. The V gene's germline CDR1 is SGHRS and CDR2 YFSETQ.

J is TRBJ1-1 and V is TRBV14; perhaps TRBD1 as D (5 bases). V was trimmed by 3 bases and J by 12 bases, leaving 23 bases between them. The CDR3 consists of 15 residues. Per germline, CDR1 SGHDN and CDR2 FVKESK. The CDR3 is CASSQIGPGGGKTFF. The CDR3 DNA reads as TGTGCCAGCAGCCAGATTGGGCCAGGCGGGGGTAAAACTTTCTTT.

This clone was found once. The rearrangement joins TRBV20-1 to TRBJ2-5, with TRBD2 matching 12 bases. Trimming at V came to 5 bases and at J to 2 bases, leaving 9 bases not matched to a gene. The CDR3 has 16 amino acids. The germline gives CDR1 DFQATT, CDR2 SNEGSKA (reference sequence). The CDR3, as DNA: TGCAGTGCTCGTGACCTAGCGGGAGGGCAACAAGAGACCCAGTACTTC. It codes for CSARDLAGGQQETQYF.

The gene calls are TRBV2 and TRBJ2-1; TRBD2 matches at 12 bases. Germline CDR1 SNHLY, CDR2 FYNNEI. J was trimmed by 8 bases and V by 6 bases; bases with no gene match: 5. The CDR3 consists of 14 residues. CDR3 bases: TGTGCCAGCAGGGGACTAGCGGGCCTTCATGAGCAGTTCTTC. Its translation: CASRGLAGLHEQFF.

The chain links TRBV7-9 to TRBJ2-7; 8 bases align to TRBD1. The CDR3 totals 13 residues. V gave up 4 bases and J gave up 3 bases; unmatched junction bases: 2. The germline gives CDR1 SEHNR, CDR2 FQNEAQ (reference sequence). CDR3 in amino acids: CASSYGTGYEQYF. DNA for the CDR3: TGTGCCAGCAGCTACGGGACAGGCTACGAGCAGTACTTC.

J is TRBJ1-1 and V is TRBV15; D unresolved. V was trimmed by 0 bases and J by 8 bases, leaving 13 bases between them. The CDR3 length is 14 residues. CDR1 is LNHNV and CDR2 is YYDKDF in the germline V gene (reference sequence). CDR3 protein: CATSRDSAGSEAFF. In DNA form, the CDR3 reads TGTGCCACCAGCAGAGATTCTGCAGGCTCAGAAGCTTTCTTT.

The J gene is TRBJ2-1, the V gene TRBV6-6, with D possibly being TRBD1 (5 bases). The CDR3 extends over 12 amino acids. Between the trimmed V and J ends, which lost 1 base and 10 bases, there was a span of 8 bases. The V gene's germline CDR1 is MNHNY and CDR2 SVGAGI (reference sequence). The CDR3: CASSYLGVEQFF. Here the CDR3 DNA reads TGTGCCAGCAGTTACTTAGGGGTCGAGCAGTTCTTC.

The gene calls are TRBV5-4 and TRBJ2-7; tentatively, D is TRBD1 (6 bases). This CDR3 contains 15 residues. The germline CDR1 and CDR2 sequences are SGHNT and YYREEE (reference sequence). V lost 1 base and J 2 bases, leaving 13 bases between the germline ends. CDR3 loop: CASSLSPQGPYEQYF. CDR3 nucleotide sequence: TGTGCCAGCAGCTTGTCTCCACAGGGACCCTACGAGCAGTACTTC. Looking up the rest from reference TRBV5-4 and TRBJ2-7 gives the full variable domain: ETGVTQSPTHLIKTRGQQVTLRCSSQSGHNTVSWYQQALGQGPQFIFQYYREEENGRGNFPPRFSGLQFPNYSSELNVNALELDDSALYLCASSLSPQGPYEQYFGPGTRLTVT.

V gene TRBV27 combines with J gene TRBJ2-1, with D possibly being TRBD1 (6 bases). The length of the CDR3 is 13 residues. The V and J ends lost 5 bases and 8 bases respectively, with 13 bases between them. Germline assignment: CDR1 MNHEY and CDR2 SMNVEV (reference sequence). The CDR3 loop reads CASSETGFDEQFF. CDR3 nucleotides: TGTGCCAGCAGTGAAACAGGGTTCGATGAGCAGTTCTTC.

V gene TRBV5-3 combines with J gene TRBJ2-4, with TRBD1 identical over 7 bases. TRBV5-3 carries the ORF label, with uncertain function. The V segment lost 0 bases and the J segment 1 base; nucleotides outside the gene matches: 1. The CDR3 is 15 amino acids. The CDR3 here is CARSLEGAAKNIQYF. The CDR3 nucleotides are TGTGCCAGAAGCTTGGAGGGGGCGGCCAAAAACATTCAGTACTTC.

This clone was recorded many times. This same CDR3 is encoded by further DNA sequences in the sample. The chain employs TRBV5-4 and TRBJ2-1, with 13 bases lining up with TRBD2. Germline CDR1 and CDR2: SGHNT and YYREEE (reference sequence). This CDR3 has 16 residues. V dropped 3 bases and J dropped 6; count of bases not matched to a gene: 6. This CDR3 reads CASSSATSGRGNEQFF. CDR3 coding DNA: TGTGCCAGCAGCTCCGCAACTAGCGGGAGGGGCAATGAGCAGTTCTTC.

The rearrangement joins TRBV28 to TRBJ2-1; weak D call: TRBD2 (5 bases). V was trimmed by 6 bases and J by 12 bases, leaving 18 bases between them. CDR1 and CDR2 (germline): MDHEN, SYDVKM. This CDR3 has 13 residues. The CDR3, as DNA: TGTGCCAGCAGCCTCATCGGGGTTGTAGGGCAGTTCTTC. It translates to CASSLIGVVGQFF.

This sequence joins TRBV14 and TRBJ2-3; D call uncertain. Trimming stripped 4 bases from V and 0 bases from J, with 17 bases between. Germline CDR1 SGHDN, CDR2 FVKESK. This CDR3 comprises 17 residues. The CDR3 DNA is TGTGCCAGCAGCCCCCCTCTAGAGATGAGGAGCACAGATACGCAGTATTTT. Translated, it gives CASSPPLEMRSTDTQYF.

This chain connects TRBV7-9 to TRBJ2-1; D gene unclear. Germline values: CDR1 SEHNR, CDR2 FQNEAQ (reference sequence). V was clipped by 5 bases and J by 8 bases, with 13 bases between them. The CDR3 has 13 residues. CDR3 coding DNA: TGTGCCAGCAGCCCCTTTCGTACAGATGAGCAGTTCTTC. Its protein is CASSPFRTDEQFF.

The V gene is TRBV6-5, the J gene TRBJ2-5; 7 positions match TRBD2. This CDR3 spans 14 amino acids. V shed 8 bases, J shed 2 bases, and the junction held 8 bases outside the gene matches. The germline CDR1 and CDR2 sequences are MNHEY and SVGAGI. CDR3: CASRLRETQETQYF. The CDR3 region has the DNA TGTGCCAGCCGGTTGCGGGAGACGCAAGAGACCCAGTACTTC.

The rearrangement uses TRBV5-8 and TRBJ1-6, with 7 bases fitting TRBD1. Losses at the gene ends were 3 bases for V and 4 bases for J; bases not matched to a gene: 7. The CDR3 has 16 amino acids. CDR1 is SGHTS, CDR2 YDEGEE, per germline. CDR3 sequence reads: CASSSDRDRYNSPLHF. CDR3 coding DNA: TGTGCCAGCAGCTCGGACCGGGACAGATATAATTCACCCCTCCACTTT.

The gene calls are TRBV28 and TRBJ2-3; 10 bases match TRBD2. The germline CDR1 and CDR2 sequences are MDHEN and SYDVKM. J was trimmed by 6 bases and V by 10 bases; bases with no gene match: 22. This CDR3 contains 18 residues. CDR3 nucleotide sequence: TGTGCCATCCATCCTAGGAAACGGGCTAGCGGGAGTTTTGATACGCAGTATTTT. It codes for CAIHPRKRASGSFDTQYF.

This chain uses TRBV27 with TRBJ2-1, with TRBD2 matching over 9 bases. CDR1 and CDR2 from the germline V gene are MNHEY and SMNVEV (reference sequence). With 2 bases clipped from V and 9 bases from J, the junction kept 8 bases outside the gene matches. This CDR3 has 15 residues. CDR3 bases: TGTGCCAGCAGTTTACCGGCTAGCGGGGTCGTTGAGCAGTTCTTC. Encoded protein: CASSLPASGVVEQFF.

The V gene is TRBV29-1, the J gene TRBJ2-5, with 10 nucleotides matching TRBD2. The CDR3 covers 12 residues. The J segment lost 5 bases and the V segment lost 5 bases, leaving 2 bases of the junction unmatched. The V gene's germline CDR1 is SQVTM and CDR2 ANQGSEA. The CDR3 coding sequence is TGCAGCGTTCTAGCGGGAGTCGAGACCCAGTACTTC. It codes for CSVLAGVETQYF.

CDR3 bases: TGTGCCAGCAGCCGGGACACCCTCTACGAGCAGTACTTC. Its protein product is CASSRDTLYEQYF. J is TRBJ2-7 and V is TRBV5-6; D perhaps matches TRBD1 (6 bases). This CDR3 has 13 residues. Germline V lookup: CDR1 SGHDT, CDR2 YYEEEE. Trimming removed 4 bases at V and 3 bases at J, with 11 bases between.

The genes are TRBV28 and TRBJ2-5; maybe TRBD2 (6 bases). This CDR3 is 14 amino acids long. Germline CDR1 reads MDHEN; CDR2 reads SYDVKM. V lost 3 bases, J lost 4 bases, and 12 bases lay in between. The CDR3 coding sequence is TGTGCCAGCAGTTTGGGCGGGACGGTAGAGACCCAGTACTTC. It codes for CASSLGGTVETQYF.

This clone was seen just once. This CDR3 is CASSLFRGPGSVTEAFF. The CDR3 region has the DNA TGTGCCAGCAGTTTGTTCCGGGGTCCGGGGTCGGTTACTGAAGCTTTCTTT. This chain connects TRBV28 to TRBJ1-1; no clear D. Trimming pared 3 bases from V and 5 bases from J, leaving 22 bases between. Germline V lookup: CDR1 MDHEN, CDR2 SYDVKM. The CDR3 contains 17 residues.

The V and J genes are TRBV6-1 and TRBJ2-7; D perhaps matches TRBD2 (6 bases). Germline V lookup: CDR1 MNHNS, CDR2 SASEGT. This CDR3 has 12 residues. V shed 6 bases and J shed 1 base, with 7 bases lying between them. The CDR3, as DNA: TGTGCCAGCAGCGGGAGTTCCTACGAGCAGTACTTC. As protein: CASSGSSYEQYF.

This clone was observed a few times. This CDR3 reads CASSPYARDEQYF. Here the CDR3 DNA reads TGTGCCAGCAGCCCATATGCCCGGGACGAGCAGTACTTC. The gene calls are TRBV3-1 (or the pseudogene TRBV3-2) and TRBJ2-7, with D uncertain. The CDR3 sequence is 13 residues long. Germline V CDR1 and CDR2: LGHDT, YNNKEL (reference sequence). The V gene lost 4 bases and the J gene lost 5 bases, with 12 bases spanning the gap.

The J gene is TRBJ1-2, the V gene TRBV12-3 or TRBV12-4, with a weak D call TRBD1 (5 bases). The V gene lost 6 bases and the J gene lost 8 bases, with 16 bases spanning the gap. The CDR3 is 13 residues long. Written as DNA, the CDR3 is TGTGCCAGCAGCTATAGTGACAGCGTGGGCTACACCTTC. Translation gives CASSYSDSVGYTF.

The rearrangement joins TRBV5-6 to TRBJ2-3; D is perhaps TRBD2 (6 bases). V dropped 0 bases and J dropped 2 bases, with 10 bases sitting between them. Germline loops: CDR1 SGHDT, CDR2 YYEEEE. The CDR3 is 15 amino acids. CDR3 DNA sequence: TGTGCCAGCAGCTTGGTGGAGGGAAACACAGATACGCAGTATTTT. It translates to CASSLVEGNTDTQYF.

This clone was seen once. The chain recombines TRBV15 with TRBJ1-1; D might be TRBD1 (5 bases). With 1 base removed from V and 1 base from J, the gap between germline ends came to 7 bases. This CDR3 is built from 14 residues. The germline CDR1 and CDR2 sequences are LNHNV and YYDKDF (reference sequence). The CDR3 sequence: CATSRGGGNTEAFF. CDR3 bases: TGTGCCACCAGCAGAGGGGGGGGGAACACTGAAGCTTTCTTT.

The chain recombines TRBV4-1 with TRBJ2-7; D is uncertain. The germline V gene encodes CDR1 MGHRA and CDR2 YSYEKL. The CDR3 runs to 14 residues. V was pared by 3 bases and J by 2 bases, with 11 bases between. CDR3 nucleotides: TGCGCCAGCAGCCACCCTAGGAGCCCCTACGAGCAGTACTTC. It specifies CASSHPRSPYEQYF.